Each of the 24 T cell receptor beta chains below was sequenced from the same sample in a study of T cell responses to AZD1222 COVID-19 vaccine. This table comes from immunoSEQ multiplex PCR, and its TCRdb copy is limited to in-frame clones, with some not included. This table holds over 70,000 clones, approximately 89% found once. Here the sequenced sample was peripheral blood, taken 28 days after the second AZD1222 dose. The receptors were sampled from an adult who received the AZD1222 COVID-19 vaccine.

This clone appeared a single time. CDR3 in DNA: TGCGCCAGCTCGGCAGGTTTTCCCGGGGAGCTGTTTTTT. Translating gives CASSAGFPGELFF. The chain combines TRBV5-1 with TRBJ2-2; no definite D call. CDR1 is SGHRS, CDR2 YFSETQ, per germline. The CDR3 has 13 residues. The V end was cut by 7 bases, the J end by 6 bases, with 13 bases between.

This chain joins TRBV19 and TRBJ2-5, with D perhaps matching TRBD2 (6 bases). The germline V gene has CDR1 LNHDA and CDR2 SQIVND (reference sequence). The germline V and J ends were trimmed by 5 bases and 5 bases, with 21 bases remaining between them. CDR3 length: 16 residues. The CDR3, as DNA: TGTGCCAGTAGTGGTCCCGGCGGGGTACGGAGGGAGACCCAGTACTTC. This translates into CASSGPGGVRRETQYF.

This clone was seen just once. The chain uses TRBV7-9 and TRBJ2-7; TRBD1 matches 8 bases. V shed 5 bases and J 9 bases; nucleotides not matched to a gene: 6. From germline, CDR1 is SEHNR and CDR2 FQNEAQ (reference sequence). The CDR3 spans 12 residues. This CDR3 is CASSPTGAGQYF. The DNA for the CDR3 is TGTGCCAGCAGCCCGACAGGGGCCGGGCAGTACTTC.

V and J are TRBV7-9 and TRBJ2-7; D is ambiguous. The germline V and J ends were trimmed by 0 bases and 4 bases, with 10 bases remaining between them. Germline CDR1 reads SEHNR; CDR2 reads FQNEAQ (reference sequence). This CDR3 has 14 residues. The CDR3 DNA reads as TGTGCCAGCAGCTTAGCATCCGTGGAGTACGAGCAGTACTTC. Its translation: CASSLASVEYEQYF.

This clone was found a few times. The chain uses TRBV7-9 and TRBJ2-1; TRBD1 matches 9 bases. Unmatched junction bases numbered 7, after V lost 2 bases and J lost 5 bases. The V gene's germline CDR1 is SEHNR and CDR2 FQNEAQ (reference sequence). This CDR3 is built from 16 residues. Written as DNA, the CDR3 is TGTGCCAGCAGCTTACCCTATGGGACAGGGAACAATGAGCAGTTCTTC. This sequence encodes CASSLPYGTGNNEQFF.

This chain uses TRBV9 with TRBJ2-1, with a weak D call TRBD2 (6 bases). This CDR3 is 15 amino acids long. Per germline, CDR1 SGDLS and CDR2 YYNGEE. V dropped 0 bases and J dropped 5 bases, with 12 bases sitting between them. CDR3 nucleotide sequence: TGTGCCAGCAGCGTAGAAGGGGACTCTAACAATGAGCAGTTCTTC. Residues: CASSVEGDSNNEQFF.

The chain links TRBV9 to TRBJ1-6; 8 bases are shared with TRBD1. V gave up 0 bases and J gave up 7 bases; unmatched junction bases: 6. Germline CDR1 is SGDLS and CDR2 is YYNGEE. CDR3 size: 16 residues. This CDR3 is CASSVGFSGGNSPLHF. The CDR3 DNA sequence: TGTGCCAGCAGCGTAGGATTTTCAGGGGGCAATTCACCCCTCCACTTT.

V gene TRBV6-5 combines with J gene TRBJ1-1; D remains unclear. The CDR3 covers 15 residues. Trimming stripped 0 bases from V and 6 bases from J, with 14 bases between. The germline V gene encodes CDR1 MNHEY and CDR2 SVGAGI. The CDR3 protein is CASSYSISSESEAFF. The CDR3 coding sequence is TGTGCCAGCAGTTACTCGATTAGTTCAGAATCTGAAGCTTTCTTT.

The V and J genes are TRBV7-8 and TRBJ2-7, with 7 bases identical to TRBD1. The CDR3 is 13 residues long. V lost 1 base and J lost 6; bases outside the gene matches: 3. The V gene's germline CDR1 is SGHVS and CDR2 FQNEAQ. The CDR3 DNA sequence: TGTGCCAGCAGCTTAGAAGGGACAGCCGAGCAGTACTTC. This encodes CASSLEGTAEQYF.

The chain joins TRBV6-2 or TRBV6-3 to TRBJ1-5, with 7 positions matching TRBD1. CDR1 MNHEY and CDR2 SVGEGT come from the germline V gene. V dropped 2 bases and J dropped 7; count of bases not matched to a gene: 2. The CDR3 has 13 amino acids. CDR3 nucleotide sequence: TGTGCCAGCAGTTACGAACAGGGGCAGCCCCAGCATTTT. Its protein product is CASSYEQGQPQHF.

This chain links TRBV4-1 with TRBJ1-6; maybe TRBD1 (5 bases). The CDR3 sequence is 16 residues long. Between the trimmed V and J ends, which lost 1 base and 6 bases, there was a span of 13 bases. CDR1 is MGHRA and CDR2 is YSYEKL in the germline V gene. Here the CDR3 reads CASSQAGAGVNSPLHF. The CDR3 nucleotides are TGCGCCAGCAGCCAAGCAGGCGCGGGGGTTAATTCACCCCTCCACTTT.

J is TRBJ1-1 and V is TRBV11-2, with no clear D. V lost 5 bases and J 2 bases, leaving 9 bases between the germline ends. The germline gives CDR1 SGHAT, CDR2 FQNNGV. There are 13 residues in the CDR3. The CDR3: CASSPSGNTEAFF. In nucleotides, the CDR3 is TGTGCCAGCAGCCCTAGCGGTAACACTGAAGCTTTCTTT.

V gene TRBV27 combines with J gene TRBJ2-7; 9 nucleotides match TRBD1. CDR3 size: 15 residues. Germline V lookup: CDR1 MNHEY, CDR2 SMNVEV (reference sequence). The J segment lost 3 bases and the V segment lost 5 bases, leaving 8 bases of the junction unmatched. The CDR3 is CASSPRTGANYEQYF. The DNA for the CDR3 is TGTGCCAGCAGTCCCAGGACAGGGGCGAACTACGAGCAGTACTTC.

V and J are TRBV29-1 and TRBJ1-1, with 11 bases fitting TRBD1. In germline, CDR1 is SQVTM, CDR2 ANQGSEA. The CDR3 covers 16 residues. The J segment lost 1 base and the V segment lost 3 bases, leaving 7 bases of the junction unmatched. The CDR3 protein is CSVELDRGLRNTEAFF. The CDR3 bases are TGCAGCGTTGAGCTGGACAGGGGGCTGAGGAACACTGAAGCTTTCTTT.

This clone has a single count. The V and J genes are TRBV4-1 and TRBJ1-2; no firm D call. V gave up 3 bases and J gave up 7 bases, with 15 bases separating them. Germline V gene data show CDR1 as MGHRA and CDR2 as YSYEKL. This CDR3 has 14 amino acids. In DNA, the CDR3 is TGCGCCAGCAGCCAGACCGAGGGTCTGCGTGGCTACACCTTC. Translated, it gives CASSQTEGLRGYTF.

This chain links TRBV6-1 with TRBJ2-5, with D hard to call. CDR3 length: 14 residues. Germline CDR1 and CDR2: MNHNS and SASEGT. V lost 2 bases and J 2 bases, leaving 9 bases between the germline ends. CDR3 protein: CASSELRRQETQYF. The CDR3 DNA reads as TGTGCCAGCAGTGAATTGCGGAGACAAGAGACCCAGTACTTC.

The chain recombines TRBV7-9 with TRBJ1-6, with 7 bases matching TRBD1. V lost 0 bases to trimming and J lost 4 bases; unmatched junction nucleotides: 0. Germline CDR1 SEHNR, CDR2 FQNEAQ (reference sequence). The CDR3 sequence is 15 residues long. CDR3 amino acids: CASSLARGYNSPLHF. The CDR3 nucleotides read TGTGCCAGCAGCTTAGCCAGGGGGTATAATTCACCCCTCCACTTT. Full variable domain (remainder filled in from reference TRBV7-9 and TRBJ1-6): DTGVSQNPRHKITKRGQNVTFRCDPISEHNRLYWYRQTLGQGPEFLTYFQNEAQLEKSRLLSDRFSAERPKGSFSTLEIQRTEQGDSAMYLCASSLARGYNSPLHFGNGTRLTVT.

The chain joins TRBV6-5 to TRBJ2-7; TRBD1 matches at 8 bases. The CDR3 runs 13 residues. After removal of 6 bases from V and 6 bases from J, the junction contained 7 bases not matched to a gene. Germline V gives CDR1 MNHEY, CDR2 SVGAGI. Here the CDR3 reads CASRRQGYSEQYV. The CDR3 bases are TGTGCCAGCAGGAGACAGGGGTATAGCGAGCAGTACGTC.

This rearrangement joins TRBV28 to TRBJ2-2; D is possibly TRBD2 (7 bases). Germline V gene sequence: CDR1 MDHEN, CDR2 SYDVKM. This CDR3 is built from 15 residues. With 4 bases removed from V and 1 base from J, the gap between germline ends came to 10 bases. CDR3 sequence: CASSSGGLNTGELFF. CDR3 nucleotides: TGTGCCAGCAGTTCGGGGGGCCTGAACACCGGGGAGCTGTTTTTT. Supplemented by reference TRBV28 and TRBJ2-2, the full variable domain reads DVKVTQSSRYLVKRTGEKVFLECVQDMDHENMFWYRQDPGLGLRLIYFSYDVKMKEKGDIPEGYSVSREKKERFSLILESASTNQTSMYLCASSSGGLNTGELFFGEGSRLTVL.

The chain joins TRBV6-5 to TRBJ1-1; a weak D match, TRBD1 (5 bases). Trimming removed 2 bases at V and 0 bases at J, with 10 bases between. Germline V gene lookup returns CDR1 MNHEY and CDR2 SVGAGI. The CDR3 contains 15 residues. The CDR3 DNA reads as TGTGCCAGCAGTTACACAGGTGGGGTGAACACTGAAGCTTTCTTT. It codes for CASSYTGGVNTEAFF.

The chain employs TRBV7-5 and TRBJ2-7; TRBD2 is the table's D call and was not checked against the DNA. TRBV7-5 is given as a pseudogene. The CDR3 length is 20 residues. The CDR3 loop is CARSPPLAPGLAGGPYEQYV. The DNA of the CDR3 is TGTGCCAGAAGCCCGCCCTTAGCCCCGGGACTAGCGGGGGGACCTTACGAGCAGTACGTC.

The CDR3 loop is CATSRAGRQETQYF. CDR3 coding DNA: TGTGCCACCAGTAGGGCAGGACGTCAAGAGACCCAGTACTTC. The chain employs TRBV24-1 and TRBJ2-5; D not certain. The germline V gene has CDR1 KGHDR and CDR2 SFDVKD. The CDR3 runs 14 residues. Deletions cut 6 bases from V and 2 bases from J, with 12 bases between.

The chain has TRBV12-3 or TRBV12-4 and TRBJ2-7, with 7 bases aligning to TRBD2. V was clipped by 5 bases and J by 3 bases; unmatched bases: 4. CDR3 size: 13 residues. The CDR3 reads CASSGGVGYEQYV. The CDR3 DNA is TGTGCCAGCAGTGGGGGGGTCGGCTACGAGCAGTACGTC.

This chain uses TRBV2 with TRBJ2-5, with D possibly TRBD1 on 6 matching bases. Between the trimmed V and J ends, which lost 1 base and 2 bases, there was a span of 17 bases. The CDR3 loop spans 17 amino acids. Per the germline V gene, CDR1 is SNHLY and CDR2 is FYNNEI. CDR3 sequence: CASSEGWGRKVQETQYF. The CDR3 nucleotides read TGTGCCAGCAGTGAAGGCTGGGGGCGTAAAGTTCAAGAGACCCAGTACTTC.